The 3 T cell receptor beta chains below come from one sample, sequenced in a study of regulatory T cells in long-lasting Graves disease. Arm-PCR of CDR3 regions and iRepertoire HTBI primers were the basis on which TCR beta libraries were built. TCRdb redid the calling of the multiplex PCR reads with MiXCR, one entry per CDR3 protein. The sample carries approximately 690,000 distinct CDR3 sequences, 25% to 35% recorded once. This sample's time point: persistent/refractory GD, antithyroid drugs over 5 years with positive TRAb. Construction of the TCR library relied on RNA isolated from PBMCs. The source material was peripheral blood mononuclear cells (PBMCs), sampled when the disease was refractory, from a patient treated with antithyroid drugs. The receptors originated from a female donor with Graves disease.

This clonotype was counted many times. The chain joins TRBV20-1 to TRBJ2-7; tentative D call: TRBD1 (5 bases). The germline V and J ends were trimmed by 3 bases and 1 base, with 16 bases remaining between them. From germline, CDR1 is DFQATT and CDR2 SNEGSKA (reference sequence). This CDR3 has 15 amino acids. The CDR3 region has the DNA TGCAGTGCTAGTAGCCCCGACAGTAGATCCTACGAGCAGTACTTC. It codes for CSASSPDSRSYEQYF.

Comment on this clonotype: The junction shows a germline mismatch at one end, possibly a read error. The rearrangement links TRBV27 to TRBJ2-7; TRBD1 matches at 8 bases. The CDR3 covers 15 residues. In germline, CDR1 is MNHEY, CDR2 SMNVEV (reference sequence). CDR3 residues: CASSFRDRRTYGQYF. As DNA, the CDR3 is TGTGCCAGCAGTTTCCGGGACAGGAGAACCTACGGGCAGTACTTC.

The DNA for the CDR3 is TGTGCCAGCAGCCGTAGCCAGGGGAGAGAGACCCAGTACTTC. Translation: CASSRSQGRETQYF. The rearrangement uses TRBV9 and TRBJ2-5; a weak D match, TRBD1 (6 bases). V was shortened by 4 bases and J by 4 bases, with 14 bases between the two germline ends. CDR3 length: 14 residues. Per germline, CDR1 SGDLS and CDR2 YYNGEE.